These 23 T cell receptor beta chains share one sample of origin, sequenced in a study of T cells expressing NK-cell markers (TCRdb year 2020). To prepare the library, 5' RACE was applied. Sequencer: Illumina HiSeq 2000. TCRdb reprocessed the reads, reporting each CDR3 protein sequence once and no DNA. This sample's table has entries for 450,000 to 600,000 distinct CDR3 sequences. Roughly 3.4% of the sample is taken by the ten largest. The sample comprised blood T cells: a sorted CD56 or NKG2C T cell subset, CD4+ or CD8+ T cells, or bulk PBMC T cells (not recorded which). The source of these receptors is a man between 18 and 35 years old in good health. Donor details come from another sample of the same person, matched by shared clones.

This chain connects TRBV29-1 to TRBJ1-1. CDR1 and CDR2 from the germline V gene are SQVTM and ANQGSEA. The CDR3 is 13 residues long. CDR3 residues: CSVPNDAVTEAFF.

The chain is built from TRBV12-3 or TRBV12-4 and TRBJ1-5; no DNA is available, so the TRBD1 call from TCRdb remains unchecked. The CDR3 spans 15 residues. The CDR3 protein is CASGQRRTGEVTQHF.

The chain is built from TRBV7-9 and TRBJ1-4; the D gene TCRdb calls, TRBD1, cannot be checked with no DNA. The CDR3 contains 16 residues. CDR1 is SEHNR, CDR2 FQNEAQ, per germline (reference sequence). CDR3 loop: CASSPPDGGPYEKLFF.

The chain has TRBV6-5 and TRBJ2-1; the TRBD2 assignment by TCRdb is unverifiable without DNA. There are 14 residues in the CDR3. Germline V lookup: CDR1 MNHEY, CDR2 SVGAGI. The CDR3 reads CASRRLAGGRVQFF.

This chain joins TRBV10-3 and TRBJ2-1; TCRdb designates TRBD1, a call that cannot be tested without DNA. Germline values: CDR1 ENHRY, CDR2 SYGVKD. The CDR3 loop spans 18 amino acids. The CDR3: CAIRGSDTRGSSYNEQFF.

The V call is TRBV7-2, the J call TRBJ2-1; absent DNA, TCRdb's TRBD2 call cannot be checked. This CDR3 has 16 residues. The germline V gene has CDR1 SGHTA and CDR2 FQGNSA. CDR3 protein: CASSSRTSGRAVVQFF.

The chain combines TRBV6-2 or TRBV6-3 with TRBJ2-4. There are 14 residues in the CDR3. The germline CDR1 and CDR2 sequences are MNHEY and SVGEGT. The CDR3 sequence is CASSYWVGYDIQYF.

The chain recombines TRBV29-1 with TRBJ2-7; TCRdb selects TRBD2, and the lack of DNA leaves this call unchecked. Germline V gene lookup returns CDR1 SQVTM and CDR2 ANQGSEA. The CDR3 totals 13 residues. CDR3 in amino acids: CSGLAGAGNEQYF.

This chain uses TRBV2 with TRBJ2-3; TCRdb reports TRBD2, a call that lacks DNA to check it against. This CDR3 spans 14 amino acids. CDR1 and CDR2 from the germline V gene are SNHLY and FYNNEI. CDR3 amino acids: CARSGLSSTDTQYF.

The V and J genes are TRBV12-3 or TRBV12-4 and TRBJ2-1; absent DNA, TCRdb's TRBD2 call cannot be checked. This CDR3 comprises 18 residues. The CDR3 here is CASNPGTSGRVRYNEQFF.

The chain is built from TRBV12-3 or TRBV12-4 and TRBJ2-1. There are 16 residues in the CDR3. This CDR3 is CASRMGFLSSYNEQFF.

This chain uses TRBV7-8 with TRBJ2-3. The CDR3 sequence is 15 residues long. In germline, CDR1 is SGHVS, CDR2 FQNEAQ. The CDR3 loop is CASSPTLISTDTQYF. The full variable domain, completed using reference TRBV7-8 and TRBJ2-3, is GAGVSQSPRYKVAKRGQDVALRCDPISGHVSLFWYQQALGQGPEFLTYFQNEAQLDKSGLPSDRFFAERPEGSVSTLKIQRTQQEDSAVYLCASSPTLISTDTQYFGPGTRLTVL.

The J gene is TRBJ2-3, the V gene TRBV5-1; TCRdb lists TRBD2, though no DNA is available to test this call. The CDR3 extends over 16 amino acids. CDR1 is SGHRS, CDR2 YFSETQ, per germline. The CDR3 is CASSPLAAGVLDTQYF.

V gene TRBV7-9 combines with J gene TRBJ2-1; lacking DNA, the TRBD2 call made by TCRdb goes unchecked. CDR3 size: 16 residues. Germline-derived CDR1 and CDR2 are SEHNR and FQNEAQ (reference sequence). This CDR3 reads CASSLGTGTLGNEQFF.

This chain uses TRBV29-1 with TRBJ1-2; TCRdb names TRBD1, which stays unverified in the absence of DNA. This CDR3 is built from 15 residues. Looked up from germline, CDR1 is SQVTM and CDR2 is ANQGSEA. The CDR3 spells CSVGSRQKILGGYTF.

The V gene is TRBV28, the J gene TRBJ2-1; TCRdb proposes TRBD1, but this gene call is untestable without DNA. Looked up from germline, CDR1 is MDHEN and CDR2 is SYDVKM. The CDR3 runs 16 residues. The CDR3 region is CASSPGGGRGNNEQFF.

The chain links TRBV7-9 to TRBJ2-2; the D call from TCRdb, TRBD2, cannot be confirmed without DNA. The V gene's germline CDR1 is SEHNR and CDR2 FQNEAQ (reference sequence). CDR3 length: 17 amino acids. This CDR3 reads CASSFPLAGGGTGELFF. Using reference TRBV7-9 and TRBJ2-2 for the parts outside the CDR3, the full variable domain is DTGVSQNPRHKITKRGQNVTFRCDPISEHNRLYWYRQTLGQGPEFLTYFQNEAQLEKSRLLSDRFSAERPKGSFSTLEIQRTEQGDSAMYLCASSFPLAGGGTGELFFGEGSRLTVL.

The chain has TRBV3-1 and TRBJ2-7; no DNA is available, so the TRBD1 call from TCRdb remains unchecked. The CDR3 has 17 amino acids. Germline values: CDR1 LGHDT, CDR2 YNNKEL (reference sequence). CDR3: CASSRGPLGGSSYEQYF.

The chain recombines TRBV15 with TRBJ2-2. The germline V gene encodes CDR1 LNHNV and CDR2 YYDKDF (reference sequence). The CDR3 covers 15 residues. CDR3 sequence: CATSRRPSNTGELFF.

The J gene is TRBJ2-1, the V gene TRBV12-3 or TRBV12-4. This CDR3 region has 14 residues. The CDR3 loop reads CASQASLRYNEQFF.

The V and J genes are TRBV7-9 and TRBJ1-6; TCRdb indicates TRBD1, and absent DNA this call remains unverified. CDR1 is SEHNR and CDR2 is FQNEAQ in the germline V gene (reference sequence). This CDR3 comprises 15 residues. CDR3 amino acids: CASSWFTGGESPLHF. Variable domain in full (rest from reference TRBV7-9 and TRBJ1-6): DTGVSQNPRHKITKRGQNVTFRCDPISEHNRLYWYRQTLGQGPEFLTYFQNEAQLEKSRLLSDRFSAERPKGSFSTLEIQRTEQGDSAMYLCASSWFTGGESPLHFGNGTRLTVT.

The genes are TRBV15 and TRBJ2-2; no DNA is available, so the TRBD2 call from TCRdb remains unchecked. The germline V gene encodes CDR1 LNHNV and CDR2 YYDKDF (reference sequence). The CDR3 length is 18 residues. CDR3 in amino acids: CATSDLSSGKTVAGELFF.

The V call is TRBV6-5, the J call TRBJ1-5. From germline, CDR1 is MNHEY and CDR2 SVGAGI. The CDR3 has 16 residues. Here the CDR3 reads CASSYGRLEGNQPQHF.